A selection of T cell receptor beta chains follows, all from one sample in a study of T cell changes during pregnancy in multiple sclerosis. Assay: immunoSEQ multiplex PCR; the TCRdb copy retains only in-frame clones and omits some. The data hold approximately 48,000 clones, with approximately 91% observed a single time. This material consisted of CD8+ T cells from peripheral blood mononuclear cells, taken after pregnancy. These receptors were taken from a female donor with multiple sclerosis, enrolled in a pregnancy study. Each CDR3 is given with its conserved first and last residue. D genes are given only for firm matches. Size tells how often a clone was seen (once, few, many) or the class of an expanded clone, and some rows leave it out.

J gene: TRBJ1-4
CDR3 length: 14
clone size: .
V gene: TRBV5-4
D gene: TRBD1
CDR3 protein: CASSLQGALEKLFF
CDR3 DNA: TGTGCCAGCAGCTTGCAGGGGGCGCTTGAAAAACTGTTTTTT

J gene: TRBJ1-3
CDR3 length: 17
clone size: .
V gene: TRBV4-3
D gene: TRBD1
CDR3 protein: CASSQGGPDRTGNTIYF
CDR3 DNA: TGCGCCAGCAGCCAAGGGGGCCCGGACAGGACTGGAAACACCATATATTTT

J gene: TRBJ2-3
CDR3 length: 16
clone size: .
V gene: TRBV7-2
D gene: .
CDR3 protein: CASSFTGQGATDTQYF
CDR3 DNA: TGTGCCAGCAGCTTCACCGGCCAAGGAGCCACAGATACGCAGTATTTT

J gene: TRBJ1-6
CDR3 length: 14
clone size: .
V gene: TRBV27
D gene: .
CDR3 protein: CASSFQQGGSPLHF
CDR3 DNA: TGTGCCAGCAGTTTCCAGCAGGGAGGGTCACCCCTCCACTTT

J gene: TRBJ2-1
CDR3 length: 12
clone size: .
V gene: TRBV5-5
D gene: TRBD1
CDR3 protein: CASSYIDDRGFF
CDR3 DNA: TGTGCCAGCAGCTATATTGACGACAGGGGCTTCTTC

J gene: TRBJ1-3
CDR3 length: 13
clone size: few
V gene: TRBV30
D gene: .
CDR3 protein: CAWSVGGGNTIYF
CDR3 DNA: TGTGCCTGGAGTGTGGGAGGAGGAAACACCATATATTTT

J gene: TRBJ2-1
CDR3 length: 18
clone size: .
V gene: TRBV5-4
D gene: TRBD2
CDR3 protein: CASSPSAGGLGSYNEQFF
CDR3 DNA: TGTGCCAGCAGCCCATCAGCGGGGGGGCTCGGCTCCTACAATGAGCAGTTCTTC

J gene: TRBJ1-1
CDR3 length: 15
clone size: .
V gene: TRBV6-5
D gene: TRBD1
CDR3 protein: CASSRRDREITEAFF
CDR3 DNA: TGTGCCAGCAGTCGCCGGGACAGGGAGATCACTGAAGCTTTCTTT

J gene: TRBJ2-2
CDR3 length: 16
clone size: .
V gene: TRBV7-9
D gene: TRBD2
CDR3 protein: CASSPQGRGDTGELFF
CDR3 DNA: TGTGCCAGCAGCCCCCAGGGGCGGGGGGACACCGGGGAGCTGTTTTTT

J gene: TRBJ1-1
CDR3 length: 15
clone size: .
V gene: TRBV5-4
D gene: .
CDR3 protein: CASSSQGEAGTEAFF
CDR3 DNA: TGTGCCAGCAGCTCCCAAGGGGAGGCGGGGACTGAAGCTTTCTTT

J gene: TRBJ2-2
CDR3 length: 15
clone size: .
V gene: TRBV7-9
D gene: TRBD2
CDR3 protein: CASSLLRGVPGELFF
CDR3 DNA: TGTGCCAGCAGCTTATTGCGGGGGGTCCCCGGGGAGCTGTTTTTT